This T cell receptor beta chain was recorded in a study of T cells in Graves' hyperthyroidism and ophthalmopathy. The source of the PBMCs was over 8.5 ml of fresh peripheral blood. Germline values: CDR1 SGHRS, CDR2 YFSETQ. Trimming at V came to 0 bases and at J to 2 bases, leaving 2 bases not matched to a gene. This CDR3 contains 15 residues. Authors of the study amplified TCR beta CDR3 regions from RNA transcripts. Initially, a first-round RT-PCR of the TCR CDR3 employed the HTBI primer set. TCRdb fed the multiplex PCR reads into MiXCR, producing one record per CDR3 protein. The data contain about 200,000 distinct CDR3 sequences, 17% of them seen just once; the ten biggest clones take up roughly 50%. This clonotype was detected many times.

The sample comprised blood. V gene TRBV5-1 combines with J gene TRBJ2-7; 10 nucleotides agree with TRBD2. The sequence was obtained from a middle-aged man with Graves' hyperthyroidism. CDR3 nucleotide sequence: TGCGCCAGCAGCTTGGTTAGCGGGAGGACCTACGAGCAGTACTTC. Amino acids: CASSLVSGRTYEQYF.